The T cell receptor (beta chain) described here comes from a study of cytomegalovirus exposure and HLA in healthy donors. The study's findings and limits: Cytomegalovirus status, reportedly, was diagnosed with high specificity and sensitivity by the classifier. The authors listed some 150 TCR beta chains as cytomegalovirus-associated. Rare TCR sequences dominated, though some public TCRs recurred in many donors.

This clone was observed once. The antigen is undetermined. Produced via immunoSEQ multiplex PCR; TCRdb's table is partial and in-frame only. This sample yields 100,000 to 150,000 clones, of which 70% to 90% are seen a single time; under 2% belongs to the top ten. The CDR3 has 14 residues. CDR1 and CDR2 from the germline V gene are SGHAT and FQNNGV. Trimming stripped 2 bases from V and 2 bases from J, with 9 bases between. This chain uses TRBV11-2 with TRBJ1-2; D remains ambiguous. The source of this sequence is a woman aged 18 to 35 in good health and CMV-seronegative. Sequencing was carried out using PBMCs. Here the CDR3 DNA reads TGTGCCAGCAGCTTATTGGCCTCAAACTATGGCTACACCTTC. Translating it yields CASSLLASNYGYTF.